This T cell receptor beta chain originates from a study of blood T cell repertoires in COVID-19. Study overall: Samples representing acute and convalescent COVID-19 were sourced from the United States, Italy and Spain.

Method: immunoSEQ multiplex PCR; TCRdb's copy keeps in-frame clones and lacks some. The profile covers a few hundred thousand clones, with 70% to 90% appearing a single time and 15% to 20% taken by the ten largest. Seattle participants joined during active infection and were tracked over time. The ends were cut back, 3 bases at V and 0 bases at J, with 10 bases in the middle. CDR1 and CDR2 from the germline V gene are SGHRS and YFSETQ. There are 16 residues in the CDR3. The TCR comes from a man aged 45-60 years with COVID-19, enrolled during active disease. The chain recombines TRBV5-1 with TRBJ2-6; D uncertain. Sequencing input: peripheral blood. This chain's CDR3 is CASSSNTFSGANVLTF. The DNA for the CDR3 is TGCGCCAGCAGCTCGAACACCTTCTCTGGGGCCAACGTCCTGACTTTC.